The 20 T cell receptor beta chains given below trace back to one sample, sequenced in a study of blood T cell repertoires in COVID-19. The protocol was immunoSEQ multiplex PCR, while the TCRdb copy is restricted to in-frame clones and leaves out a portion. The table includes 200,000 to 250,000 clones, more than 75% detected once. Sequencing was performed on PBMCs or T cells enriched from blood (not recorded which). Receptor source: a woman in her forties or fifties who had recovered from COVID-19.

The CDR3 reads CASSLDRGLREKLFF. CDR3 sequence (DNA): TGTGCCAGCAGCTTGGACAGGGGGCTACGGGAAAAACTGTTTTTT. The V gene is TRBV5-4, the J gene TRBJ1-4; 9 bases align to TRBD1. The CDR3 loop spans 15 amino acids. V dropped 0 bases and J dropped 8; count of bases not matched to a gene: 5. Germline V CDR1 and CDR2: SGHNT, YYREEE (reference sequence).

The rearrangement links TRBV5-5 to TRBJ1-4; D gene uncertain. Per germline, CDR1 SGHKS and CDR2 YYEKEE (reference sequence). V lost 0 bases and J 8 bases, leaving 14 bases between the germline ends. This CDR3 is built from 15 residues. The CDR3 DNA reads TGTGCCAGCAGCTTGGAGGCAGCCTTAGCCGAAAAACTGTTTTTT. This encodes CASSLEAALAEKLFF.

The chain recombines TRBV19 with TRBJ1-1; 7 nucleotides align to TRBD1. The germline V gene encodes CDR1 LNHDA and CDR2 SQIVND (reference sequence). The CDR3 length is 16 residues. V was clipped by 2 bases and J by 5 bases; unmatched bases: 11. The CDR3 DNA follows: TGTGCCAGTAGTATACAAATGACAGGGATCGCGACTGAAGCTTTCTTT. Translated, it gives CASSIQMTGIATEAFF.

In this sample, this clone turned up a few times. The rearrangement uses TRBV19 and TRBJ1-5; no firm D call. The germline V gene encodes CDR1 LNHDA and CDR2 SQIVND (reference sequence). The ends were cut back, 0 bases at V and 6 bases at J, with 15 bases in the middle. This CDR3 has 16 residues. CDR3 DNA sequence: TGTGCCAGTAGTATAGATCGAGGGTCCTTTAGTCAGCCCCAGCATTTT. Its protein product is CASSIDRGSFSQPQHF. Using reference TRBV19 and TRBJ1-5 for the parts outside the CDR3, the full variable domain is DGGITQSPKYLFRKEGQNVTLSCEQNLNHDAMYWYRQDPGQGLRLIYYSQIVNDFQKGDIAEGYSVSREKKESFPLTVTSAQKNPTAFYLCASSIDRGSFSQPQHFGDGTRLSIL.

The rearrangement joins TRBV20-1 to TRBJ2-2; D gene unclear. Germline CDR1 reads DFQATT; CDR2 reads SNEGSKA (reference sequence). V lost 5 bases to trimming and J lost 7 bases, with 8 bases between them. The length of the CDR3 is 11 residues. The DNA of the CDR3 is TGCAGTGCTCTTGAGTTCGGGGAGCTGTTTTTT. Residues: CSALEFGELFF.

The CDR3 spells CASSSRNEKLFF. The CDR3 region has the DNA TGTGCCAGCAGTTCTCGTAATGAAAAACTGTTTTTT. J is TRBJ1-4 and V is TRBV27; no clear D. This CDR3 is built from 12 residues. Germline V CDR1 and CDR2: MNHEY, SMNVEV (reference sequence). Trimming cost V 4 bases and J 4 bases, with 4 bases left between them.

The CDR3 sequence is CATRRGRGSRNEQFF. Here the CDR3 DNA reads TGTGCCACCAGGCGGGGGCGCGGGAGCCGGAATGAGCAGTTCTTC. The chain recombines TRBV24-1 with TRBJ2-1; TRBD2 is a possible D gene (7 bases). V lost 7 bases to trimming and J lost 7 bases, with 19 bases between them. The germline V gene encodes CDR1 KGHDR and CDR2 SFDVKD. CDR3 length: 15 amino acids.

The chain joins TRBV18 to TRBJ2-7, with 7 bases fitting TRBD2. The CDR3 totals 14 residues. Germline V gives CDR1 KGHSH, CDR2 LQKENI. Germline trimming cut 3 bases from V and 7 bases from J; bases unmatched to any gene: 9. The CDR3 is CASSPLAGAGEQYF. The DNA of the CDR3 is TGTGCCAGCTCACCGCTGGCGGGAGCGGGTGAGCAGTACTTC.

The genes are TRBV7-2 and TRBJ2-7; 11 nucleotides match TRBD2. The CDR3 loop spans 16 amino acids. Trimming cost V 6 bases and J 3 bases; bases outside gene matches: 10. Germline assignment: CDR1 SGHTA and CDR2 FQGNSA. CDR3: CASRIAGGYNSYEQYF. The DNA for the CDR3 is TGTGCCAGCAGGATAGCGGGAGGGTACAATAGCTACGAGCAGTACTTC.

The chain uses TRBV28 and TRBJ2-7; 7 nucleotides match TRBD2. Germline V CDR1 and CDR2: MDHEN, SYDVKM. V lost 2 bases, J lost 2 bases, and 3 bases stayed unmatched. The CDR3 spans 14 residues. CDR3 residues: CASSLTGGTYEQYF. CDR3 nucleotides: TGTGCCAGCAGTTTAACGGGAGGAACCTACGAGCAGTACTTC.

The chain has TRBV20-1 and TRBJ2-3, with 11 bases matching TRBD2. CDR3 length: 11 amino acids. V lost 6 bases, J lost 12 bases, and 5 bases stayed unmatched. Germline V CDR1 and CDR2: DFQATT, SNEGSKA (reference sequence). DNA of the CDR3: TGCAGTGCCCCGACTAGCGGGACACAGTATTTT. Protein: CSAPTSGTQYF.

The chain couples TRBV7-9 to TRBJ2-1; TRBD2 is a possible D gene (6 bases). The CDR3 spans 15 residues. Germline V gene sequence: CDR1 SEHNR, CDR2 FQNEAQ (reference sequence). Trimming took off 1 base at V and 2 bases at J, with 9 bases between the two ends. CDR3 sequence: CASSLGPGAYNEQFF. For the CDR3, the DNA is TGTGCCAGCAGCTTAGGGCCGGGAGCCTACAATGAGCAGTTCTTC.

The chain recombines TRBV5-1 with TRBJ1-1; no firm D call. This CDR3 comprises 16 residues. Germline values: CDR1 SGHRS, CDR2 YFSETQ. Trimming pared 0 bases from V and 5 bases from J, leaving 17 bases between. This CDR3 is CASSLDGGFEITEAFF. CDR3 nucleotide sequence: TGCGCCAGCAGCTTGGATGGAGGGTTTGAGATAACTGAAGCTTTCTTT.

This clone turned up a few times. The CDR3 region is CASSPDTNYGYTF. For the CDR3, the DNA is TGTGCCAGCAGCCCCGACACTAACTATGGCTACACCTTC. The chain is built from TRBV3-1 (or the pseudogene TRBV3-2) and TRBJ1-2; D unresolved. Germline V CDR1 and CDR2: LGHDT, YNNKEL (reference sequence). V was trimmed by 4 bases and J by 0 bases, leaving 6 bases between them. The CDR3 is 13 amino acids.

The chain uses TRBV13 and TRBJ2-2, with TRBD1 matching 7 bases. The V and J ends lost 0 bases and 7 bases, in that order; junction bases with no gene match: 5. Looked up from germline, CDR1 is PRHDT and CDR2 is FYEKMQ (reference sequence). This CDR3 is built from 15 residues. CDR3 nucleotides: TGTGCCAGCAGCTTAGGCCGAGGGGGCGACGGGGAGCTGTTTTTT. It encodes CASSLGRGGDGELFF.

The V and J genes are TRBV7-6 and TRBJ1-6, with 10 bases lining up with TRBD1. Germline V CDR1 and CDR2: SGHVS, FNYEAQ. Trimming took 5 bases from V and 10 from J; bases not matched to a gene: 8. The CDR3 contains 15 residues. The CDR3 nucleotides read TGTGCCAGCAGCCCCCTGGGACAGGGGCGATCACCCCTCCACTTT. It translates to CASSPLGQGRSPLHF. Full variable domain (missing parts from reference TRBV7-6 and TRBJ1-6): GAGVSQSPRYKVTKRGQDVALRCDPISGHVSLYWYRQALGQGPEFLTYFNYEAQQDKSGLPNDRFSAERPEGSISTLTIQRTEQRDSAMYRCASSPLGQGRSPLHFGNGTRLTVT.

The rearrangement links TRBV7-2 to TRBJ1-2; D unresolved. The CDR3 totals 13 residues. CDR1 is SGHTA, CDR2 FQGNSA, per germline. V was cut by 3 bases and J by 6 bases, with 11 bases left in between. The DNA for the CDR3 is TGTGCCAGCAGCTTGTGGGCGTCGGATGGCTACACCTTC. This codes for CASSLWASDGYTF.

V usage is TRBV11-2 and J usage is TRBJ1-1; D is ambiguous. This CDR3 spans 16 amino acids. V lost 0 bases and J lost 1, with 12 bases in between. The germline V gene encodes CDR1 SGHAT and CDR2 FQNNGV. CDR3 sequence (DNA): TGTGCCAGCAGCTTAGATCGAGCAATCCCGAACACTGAAGCTTTCTTT. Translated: CASSLDRAIPNTEAFF.

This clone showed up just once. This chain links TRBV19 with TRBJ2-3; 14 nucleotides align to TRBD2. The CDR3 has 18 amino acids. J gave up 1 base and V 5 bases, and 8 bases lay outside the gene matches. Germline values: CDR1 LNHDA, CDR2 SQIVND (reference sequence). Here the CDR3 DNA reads TGTGCCAGTAGTTTCAATCCGACTAGCGGGAGGGGCACAGATACGCAGTATTTT. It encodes CASSFNPTSGRGTDTQYF.

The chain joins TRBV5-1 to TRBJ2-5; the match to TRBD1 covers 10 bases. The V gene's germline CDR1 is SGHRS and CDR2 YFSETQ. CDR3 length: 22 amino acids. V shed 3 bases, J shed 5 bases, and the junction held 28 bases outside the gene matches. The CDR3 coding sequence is TGCGCCAGCAGCTGGACAGGACAGGGGGTAGGACTTGGCGGCCGCACACGCGAGACCCAGTACTTC. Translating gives CASSWTGQGVGLGGRTRETQYF.